Presented here are 14 T cell receptor beta chains from one specimen sequenced in a study of synovial regulatory T cells in juvenile arthritis. Data came from immunoSEQ multiplex PCR; TCRdb stores just in-frame clones and leaves some out. Its table records some 9,200 clones. Sequencing was carried out using Treg cells from blood. Subset given: remaining (HLA-DR-negative) circulating blood Treg cells. The receptors shown here come from a donor aged 2-29 years with juvenile idiopathic arthritis.

Judged by frequency, this clone is medium-sized. V and J are TRBV7-9 and TRBJ2-5. Germline loops: CDR1 SEHNR, CDR2 FQNEAQ (reference sequence). This CDR3 is built from 17 residues. DNA is not on record. CDR3 sequence: CASSWLGSRGVEETQYF. The full variable domain, rest sourced from reference TRBV7-9 and TRBJ2-5, is DTGVSQNPRHKITKRGQNVTFRCDPISEHNRLYWYRQTLGQGPEFLTYFQNEAQLEKSRLLSDRFSAERPKGSFSTLEIQRTEQGDSAMYLCASSWLGSRGVEETQYFGPGTRLLVL.

V and J are TRBV5-4 and TRBJ2-3; there is no DNA to check the TCRdb D call of TRBD2. The CDR3 runs to 14 residues. Only the protein is on record. The germline gives CDR1 SGHNT, CDR2 YYREEE (reference sequence). The chain's CDR3 is CASSHTAGGGVQYF.

The chain recombines TRBV6-5 with TRBJ1-6; TCRdb gives TRBD1 as the D gene, but with no DNA this cannot be confirmed. Germline V gives CDR1 MNHEY, CDR2 SVGAGI. This CDR3 spans 11 amino acids. The coding DNA is unavailable. CDR3 loop: CATRGHSPLHF.

The chain recombines TRBV6-5 with TRBJ1-3. This CDR3 is built from 15 residues. The DNA sequence is not available. Germline V lookup: CDR1 MNHEY, CDR2 SVGAGI. This CDR3 is CASSYSSRGGNTIYF.

CDR3 residues: CASSSYNSPLHF. The chain couples TRBV5-5 to TRBJ1-6. CDR3 length equals 12 residues. No DNA has been recorded. CDR1 is SGHKS, CDR2 YYEKEE, per germline (reference sequence).

The chain combines TRBV18 with TRBJ1-1. CDR1 is KGHSH, CDR2 LQKENI, per germline. The length of the CDR3 is 13 residues. Only the protein is available. CDR3 sequence reads: CASSPLGIAEAFF. Looking up the rest from reference TRBV18 and TRBJ1-1 gives the full variable domain: NAGVMQNPRHLVRRRGQEARLRCSPMKGHSHVYWYRQLPEEGLKFMVYLQKENIIDESGMPKERFSAEFPKEGPSILRIQQVVRGDSAAYFCASSPLGIAEAFFGQGTRLTVV.

The rearrangement links TRBV2 to TRBJ1-5; TCRdb's D gene call, TRBD1, goes unchecked for lack of DNA. The germline V gene encodes CDR1 SNHLY and CDR2 FYNNEI. This CDR3 contains 15 residues. DNA was not recorded. CDR3 in amino acids: CASSWRQSSNQPQHF.

V usage is TRBV15 and J usage is TRBJ2-3. This CDR3 has 15 amino acids. There is no recorded DNA. Germline CDR1 is LNHNV and CDR2 is YYDKDF (reference sequence). The CDR3 protein is CATSRRRTVTDTQYF.

The rearrangement links TRBV5-1 to TRBJ1-1; TCRdb names TRBD1, which stays unverified in the absence of DNA. CDR1 is SGHRS and CDR2 is YFSETQ in the germline V gene. The CDR3 sequence is 15 residues long. Only the protein is on record. The CDR3 protein is CASSLVGTLNTEAFF.

The CDR3 loop is CASSPGTGLKAFF. V is TRBV11-3 and J is TRBJ1-1; TCRdb reports TRBD1, a call that lacks DNA to check it against. The CDR3 covers 13 residues. DNA for this receptor is not on file. The germline CDR1 and CDR2 sequences are SGHNT and YENEEA.

The chain combines TRBV7-2 with TRBJ2-5; TCRdb's D call of TRBD1 is untestable without DNA. The V gene's germline CDR1 is SGHTA and CDR2 FQGNSA. CDR3 length equals 15 residues. A DNA sequence was not provided. The CDR3 reads CASTRASGGQETQYF.

This chain connects TRBV5-1 to TRBJ2-3; with no DNA, the TCRdb D assignment of TRBD2 cannot be verified. Germline CDR1 and CDR2: SGHRS and YFSETQ. CDR3 length: 15 amino acids. Nucleotide data are not available. CDR3 region: CASRTYDWGTDTQYF.

The chain uses TRBV18 and TRBJ1-3. This CDR3 is 14 amino acids long. No DNA sequence was recorded. Per the germline V gene, CDR1 is KGHSH and CDR2 is LQKENI. This CDR3 is CASSPDGSGNTIYF.

This chain links TRBV5-6 with TRBJ1-1. Germline V CDR1 and CDR2: SGHDT, YYEEEE. CDR3 size: 12 residues. No coding sequence is recorded. The CDR3 region is CASSFTREEAFF. The variable domain in full, with the rest retrieved from reference TRBV5-6 and TRBJ1-1, is DAGVTQSPTHLIKTRGQQVTLRCSPKSGHDTVSWYQQALGQGPQFIFQYYEEEERQRGNFPDRFSGHQFPNYSSELNVNALLLGDSALYLCASSFTREEAFFGQGTRLTVV.